Here is one T cell receptor (beta chain) with its context. Antigen: not known. A junction end diverges from the germline sequence, so it may reflect a read error. In the same sample, other DNA sequences code for this CDR3. Germline V gives CDR1 SGHDT, CDR2 YYEEEE. The CDR3 length is 13 residues. The primer mix had 60 Vbeta and 13 Jbeta primers. Per the authors' pipeline: Roughly 80 million unique TCR beta chains, roughly 12 million shared, were counted in a later analysis. Some clones are missing from TCRdb's copy, which holds only in-frame ones; the method was immunoSEQ multiplex PCR. The D gene and trimming were derived from the DNA, and the V and J assignments and clone size from that table. The sample yields 110,000 to 150,000 clones, of which the top ten take up roughly 2.5%. The data derive from a study of cytomegalovirus exposure and HLA in healthy donors. Study-level points and caveats: HLA alleles showed associations with about 15,000 TCR beta sequences in a later analysis, at a 0.05 false discovery rate.

Sample: PBMCs. The V gene is TRBV5-6, the J gene TRBJ2-6, with D possibly TRBD1 on 5 matching bases. This TCR came from a man aged 35-49 years in good health and CMV-seronegative. Written as DNA, the CDR3 is TGTGCCAGCAGCCTCTCTGGGGCCAACGTCTTGACTTTC. Translating gives CASSLSGANVLTF. The full variable domain, completed using reference TRBV5-6 and TRBJ2-6, is DAGVTQSPTHLIKTRGQQVTLRCSPKSGHDTVSWYQQALGQGPQFIFQYYEEEERQRGNFPDRFSGHQFPNYSSELNVNALLLGDSALYLCASSLSGANVLTFGAGSRLTVL.